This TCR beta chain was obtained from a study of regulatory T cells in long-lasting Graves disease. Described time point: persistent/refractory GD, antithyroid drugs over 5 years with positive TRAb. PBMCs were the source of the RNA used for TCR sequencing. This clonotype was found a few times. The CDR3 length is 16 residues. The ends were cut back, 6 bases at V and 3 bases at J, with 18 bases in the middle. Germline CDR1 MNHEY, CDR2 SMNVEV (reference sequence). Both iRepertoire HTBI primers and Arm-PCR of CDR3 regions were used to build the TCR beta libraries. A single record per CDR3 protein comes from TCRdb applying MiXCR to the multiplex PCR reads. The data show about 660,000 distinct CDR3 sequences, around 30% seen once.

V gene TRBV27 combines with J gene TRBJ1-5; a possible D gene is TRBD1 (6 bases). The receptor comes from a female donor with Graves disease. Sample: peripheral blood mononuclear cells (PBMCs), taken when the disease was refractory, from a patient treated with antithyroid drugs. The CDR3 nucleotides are TGTGCCAGCAGACCCAGACAGGAGCTCTACAATCAGCCCCAGCATTTT. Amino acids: CASRPRQELYNQPQHF.